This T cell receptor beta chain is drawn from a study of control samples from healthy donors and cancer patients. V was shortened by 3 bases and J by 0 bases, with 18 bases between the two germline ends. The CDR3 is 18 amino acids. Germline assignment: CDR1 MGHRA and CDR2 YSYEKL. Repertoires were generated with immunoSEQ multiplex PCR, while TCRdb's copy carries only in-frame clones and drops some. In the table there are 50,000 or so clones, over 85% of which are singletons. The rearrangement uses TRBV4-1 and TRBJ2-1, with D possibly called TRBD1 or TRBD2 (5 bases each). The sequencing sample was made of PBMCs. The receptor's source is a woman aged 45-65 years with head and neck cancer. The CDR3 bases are TGCGCCAGCAGCCAGTTTTCCGGGACGGGGAGCTCCTACAATGAGCAGTTCTTC. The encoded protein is CASSQFSGTGSSYNEQFF.